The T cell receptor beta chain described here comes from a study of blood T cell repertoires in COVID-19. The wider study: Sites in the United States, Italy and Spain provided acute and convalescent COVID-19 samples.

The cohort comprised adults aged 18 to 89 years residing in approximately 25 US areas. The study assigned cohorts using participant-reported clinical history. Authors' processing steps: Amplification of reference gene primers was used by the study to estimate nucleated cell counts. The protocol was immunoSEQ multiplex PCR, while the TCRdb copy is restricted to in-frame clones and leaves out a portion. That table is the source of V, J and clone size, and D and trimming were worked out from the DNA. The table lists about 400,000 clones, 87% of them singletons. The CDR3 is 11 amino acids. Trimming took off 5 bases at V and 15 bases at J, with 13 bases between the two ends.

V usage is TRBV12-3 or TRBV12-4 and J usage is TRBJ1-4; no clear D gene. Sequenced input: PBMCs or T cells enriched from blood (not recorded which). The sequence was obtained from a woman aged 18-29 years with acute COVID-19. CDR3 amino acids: CASSRMGRVFF. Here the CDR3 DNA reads TGTGCCAGCAGTCGGATGGGGAGGGTGTTTTTT.